These 8 T cell receptor beta chains were sequenced from one sample in a study of shared clonotypes between healthy human individuals. The table came from immunoSEQ multiplex PCR; TCRdb's copy has only in-frame clones and leaves some out. This table holds some 2,100,000 clones, around 93% found once. Cells designated naive CD8 were CD45RO-negative and were positively selected for CCR7, with terminally differentiated effector memory CD45RA+ cells excluded. The sequencing sample was made of naive CD8+ T cells from PBMCs. Receptors originate from a man between 18 and 35 years old in good health. Some clones in this sample may be carry-over from other donors' samples.

This sequence joins TRBV9 and TRBJ2-2; D gene uncertain. The CDR3 has 13 amino acids. V lost 4 bases, J lost 1 base, and 5 bases lay in between. Germline CDR1 reads SGDLS; CDR2 reads YYNGEE. The CDR3 DNA follows: TGTGCCAGCAGCTATCTGAACACCGGGGAGCTGTTTTTT. Translation: CASSYLNTGELFF.

This clone was detected only once. The chain links TRBV18 to TRBJ2-2; TRBD2 matches at 7 bases. Losses at the gene ends were 6 bases for V and 4 bases for J; bases not matched to a gene: 17. The CDR3 extends over 18 amino acids. The germline V gene has CDR1 KGHSH and CDR2 LQKENI. The CDR3 here is CASSHSDPLAESTGELFF. The DNA for the CDR3 is TGTGCCAGCTCGCATTCCGACCCTCTAGCGGAGAGCACCGGGGAGCTGTTTTTT.

The chain recombines TRBV18 with TRBJ2-1; 10 bases match TRBD2. The germline CDR1 and CDR2 sequences are KGHSH and LQKENI. Germline trimming cut 0 bases from V and 10 bases from J; bases unmatched to any gene: 9. This CDR3 is 16 amino acids long. The CDR3 DNA follows: TGTGCCAGCTCACCACCACAAGGACTAGCGGCCCGAGAGCAGTTCTTC. Protein: CASSPPQGLAAREQFF. The full variable domain, completed using reference TRBV18 and TRBJ2-1, is NAGVMQNPRHLVRRRGQEARLRCSPMKGHSHVYWYRQLPEEGLKFMVYLQKENIIDESGMPKERFSAEFPKEGPSILRIQQVVRGDSAAYFCASSPPQGLAAREQFFGPGTRLTVL.

The chain has TRBV30 and TRBJ1-1, with D unresolved. The V end lost 4 bases, the J end lost 0 bases, and 12 bases lay between the germline ends. There are 14 residues in the CDR3. Germline CDR1 and CDR2: GTSNPN and SVGIG (reference sequence). Here the CDR3 reads CAWITAQMNTEAFF. The CDR3 coding sequence is TGTGCCTGGATCACAGCCCAGATGAACACTGAAGCTTTCTTT. Variable domain in full (rest from reference TRBV30 and TRBJ1-1): SQTIHQWPATLVQPVGSPLSLECTVEGTSNPNLYWYRQAAGRGLQLLFYSVGIGQISSEVPQNLSASRPQDRQFILSSKKLLLSDSGFYLCAWITAQMNTEAFFGQGTRLTVV.

V and J are TRBV4-2 and TRBJ2-7; D possibly corresponds to TRBD1 (5 bases). Trimming took 2 bases from V and 4 from J, leaving 24 bases between them. The CDR3 is made up of 18 amino acids. Germline V lookup: CDR1 LGHNA, CDR2 YNFKEQ. In nucleotides, the CDR3 is TGTGCCAGCAGCCAACCCTCTGGTTTACAAAGGGGATCATACGAGCAGTACTTC. Its translation is CASSQPSGLQRGSYEQYF.

The genes are TRBV7-9 and TRBJ1-1; 9 bases align to TRBD1. The V segment lost 9 bases and the J segment 5 bases; nucleotides outside the gene matches: 7. The CDR3 runs to 13 residues. Germline CDR1 and CDR2: SEHNR and FQNEAQ (reference sequence). The chain's CDR3 is CASMGQGKTEAFF. The CDR3 DNA follows: TGTGCCAGTATGGGACAGGGAAAGACTGAAGCTTTCTTT.

The CDR3 region is CASSSAVVYISSSYEQYF. Written as DNA, the CDR3 is TGTGCCAGCAGCTCGGCAGTGGTCTACATCTCCTCCTCCTACGAGCAGTACTTC. This chain connects TRBV5-5 to TRBJ2-7; D ambiguous. Germline CDR1 is SGHKS and CDR2 is YYEKEE (reference sequence). The CDR3 is made up of 18 amino acids. Trimming took 3 bases from V and 0 from J, leaving 22 bases between them. Combining the CDR3 with reference TRBV5-5 and TRBJ2-7 gives the whole variable domain DAGVTQSPTHLIKTRGQQVTLRCSPISGHKSVSWYQQVLGQGPQFIFQYYEKEERGRGNFPDRFSARQFPNYSSELNVNALLLGDSALYLCASSSAVVYISSSYEQYFGPGTRLTVT.

J is TRBJ1-2 and V is TRBV27; 7 bases map to TRBD1. The V gene's germline CDR1 is MNHEY and CDR2 SMNVEV (reference sequence). This CDR3 spans 15 amino acids. V lost 1 base to trimming and J lost 5 bases; unmatched junction nucleotides: 7. Here the CDR3 reads CASSLYRDSLYGYTF. The DNA for the CDR3 is TGTGCCAGCAGTTTATATCGGGACAGCCTTTATGGCTACACCTTC.